The T cell receptor beta chain under discussion was sequenced for a study of blood T cell repertoires in COVID-19. Study background: Both acute and convalescent COVID-19 samples were obtained from the United States, Italy and Spain. In each case, the material was cDNA or gDNA derived from T cells, B-cell-depleted T cells, or PBMCs.

The CDR3 loop spans 16 amino acids. Looked up from germline, CDR1 is MDHEN and CDR2 is SYDVKM. The V gene end was trimmed by 4 bases and the J gene end by 7 bases; junction bases not matched to a gene: 14. Per the original methods: Reference gene primer amplification in the assay estimated nucleated cell counts. Libraries were prepared by immunoSEQ multiplex PCR; TCRdb keeps only in-frame clonotypes and omits some of them. V, J and clone size reflect that table, while D and trimming were determined from the DNA. This table has 130,000 to 150,000 clones, about 84% appearing once. This clone was seen more than once but under ten times.

The receptor was derived from a woman aged 80 or older in a cohort sampled during active or convalescent COVID-19. V is TRBV28 and J is TRBJ1-2, with 8 bases identical to TRBD1. The specimen was peripheral blood. This CDR3 reads CASSSYEDRVAGGYTF. CDR3 sequence (DNA): TGTGCCAGCAGTTCATACGAGGACAGGGTTGCAGGTGGCTACACCTTC.